These 22 T cell receptor beta chains share one sample of origin, sequenced in a study of blood T cell repertoires in COVID-19. The table came from immunoSEQ multiplex PCR; TCRdb's copy has only in-frame clones and leaves some out. The table records about 300,000 clones, roughly 85% of them present only once. The material sequenced was PBMCs or T cells enriched from blood (not recorded which). The receptors stem from a young woman who had been exposed to COVID-19.

The CDR3 reads CASSQDLGARGVYQPQHF. In DNA, the CDR3 is TGCGCCAGCAGCCAAGATCTTGGTGCCAGGGGGGTTTACCAGCCCCAGCATTTT. This chain links TRBV4-1 with TRBJ1-5, with TRBD1 matching 7 bases. This CDR3 has 18 residues. With 0 bases clipped from V and 7 bases from J, the junction kept 15 bases outside the gene matches. CDR1 and CDR2 from the germline V gene are MGHRA and YSYEKL.

The V call is TRBV5-1, the J call TRBJ2-5; 7 bases line up with TRBD1. V shed 4 bases and J 4 bases; nucleotides not matched to a gene: 10. The germline V gene has CDR1 SGHRS and CDR2 YFSETQ. There are 15 residues in the CDR3. CDR3 residues: CASSTTGVKGETQYF. CDR3 nucleotide sequence: TGCGCCAGCAGCACTACAGGGGTGAAGGGAGAGACCCAGTACTTC.

This clone appeared many times. This chain connects TRBV1 to TRBJ1-2; the D call of TRBD1 is as the table states it, not checked on the DNA. TRBV1 is termed a pseudogene. The CDR3 contains 13 residues. The CDR3 nucleotides read TGCACCTTCCGCTTACACCTCAACTATGGCTACACCTTC. Translation: CTFRLHLNYGYTF.

This chain connects TRBV7-2 to TRBJ1-5; no reliable D call. The V end was cut by 5 bases, the J end by 8 bases, with 13 bases between. Germline CDR1 SGHTA, CDR2 FQGNSA. CDR3 length equals 13 residues. The CDR3 bases are TGTGCCAGCAGCCCGGTAGGCGGTGAGCCCCAGCATTTT. Amino acids: CASSPVGGEPQHF.

Of note for this clone: Compared with germline, one end of the junction differs, possibly owing to a read error. V is TRBV7-7 and J is TRBJ2-7; 9 bases fit TRBD2. From germline, CDR1 is SSHAT and CDR2 FNYEAQ (reference sequence). The CDR3 runs to 15 residues. The CDR3 sequence: CASSLAIAGVDEQYF. The CDR3, as DNA: TGTGCTAGCAGCTTAGCCATAGCGGGAGTGGACGAGCAGTACTTC. Based on the CDR3 plus reference TRBV7-7 and TRBJ2-7, the full variable domain is GAGVSQSPRYKVTKRGQDVTLRCDPISSHATLYWYQQALGQGPEFLTYFNYEAQPDKSGLPSDRFSAERPEGSISTLTIQRTEQRDSAMYRCASSLAIAGVDEQYFGPGTRLTVT.

V gene TRBV4-3 combines with J gene TRBJ1-1, with TRBD1 identical over 10 bases. This CDR3 comprises 13 residues. After removal of 6 bases from V and 12 bases from J, the junction contained 10 bases not matched to a gene. The germline V gene has CDR1 LGHNA and CDR2 YSLEER. CDR3 coding DNA: TGCGCCAGCAGTAGACAGGGGGCGACGTCTTCTTTCTTT. This gives the protein CASSRQGATSSFF.

V and J are TRBV14 and TRBJ1-4, with a possible D match to TRBD1 (6 bases). This CDR3 has 19 residues. Germline V gene lookup returns CDR1 SGHDN and CDR2 FVKESK. Trimming left V 4 bases short and J 0 bases short, with 21 bases between. The CDR3 loop is CASSRQTGKTFATNEKLFF. Written as DNA, the CDR3 is TGTGCCAGCAGCCGTCAAACAGGGAAAACTTTCGCAACTAATGAAAAACTGTTTTTT.

The chain combines TRBV5-1 with TRBJ2-7; D gene ambiguous. Germline loops: CDR1 SGHRS, CDR2 YFSETQ. This CDR3 spans 13 amino acids. V was clipped by 0 bases and J by 4 bases, with 8 bases between them. CDR3 region: CASSLDPGYEQYF. In DNA, the CDR3 is TGCGCCAGCAGCTTGGACCCAGGATACGAGCAGTACTTC.

The chain joins TRBV28 to TRBJ1-5; 11 nucleotides align to TRBD1. Germline V CDR1 and CDR2: MDHEN, SYDVKM. The CDR3 is made up of 17 amino acids. With V trimmed by 6 bases and J by 6 bases, 13 bases remained unmatched. CDR3 region: CASRQILRTGGSQPQHF. In nucleotides, the CDR3 is TGTGCCAGCAGACAGATCCTTCGGACAGGGGGCTCTCAGCCCCAGCATTTT.

V gene TRBV7-9 combines with J gene TRBJ1-2, with a weak D call TRBD1 (5 bases). From germline, CDR1 is SEHNR and CDR2 FQNEAQ (reference sequence). The V end was cut by 3 bases, the J end by 2 bases, with 16 bases between. This CDR3 is built from 16 residues. The CDR3 nucleotides read TGTGCCAGCAGCTTCATGGCGGGGCCATCGAACTATGGCTACACCTTC. Protein: CASSFMAGPSNYGYTF.

This clone was seen only once. In DNA form, the CDR3 reads TGTGCCAGCAGTGAAAGTCGGGTCAGGGGGCACTATGGCTACACCTTC. This gives the protein CASSESRVRGHYGYTF. The chain couples TRBV2 to TRBJ1-2; 8 bases are a match to TRBD1. CDR3 length: 16 amino acids. The ends lost 2 bases at V and 3 bases at J; junction bases unmatched: 8. Germline-derived CDR1 and CDR2 are SNHLY and FYNNEI.

The chain couples TRBV4-1 to TRBJ2-3; 8 nucleotides align to TRBD2. This CDR3 has 17 amino acids. V trimming: 0 bases; J trimming: 1 base; junction bases outside the gene matches: 6. Germline CDR1 and CDR2: MGHRA and YSYEKL. As DNA, the CDR3 is TGCGCCAGCAGCCAAGAACCTCTAGCGGGCCGCACAGATACGCAGTATTTT. Translated, it gives CASSQEPLAGRTDTQYF.

This clone was seen only once. J is TRBJ2-3 and V is TRBV2; 12 bases align to TRBD2. CDR3 length: 18 residues. The V and J ends lost 6 bases and 2 bases, in that order; junction bases with no gene match: 12. Per the germline V gene, CDR1 is SNHLY and CDR2 is FYNNEI. In DNA form, the CDR3 reads TGTGCCAGCAGACGACTAGCGGGGGCCCCACGGGCCACAGATACGCAGTATTTT. Translated: CASRRLAGAPRATDTQYF.

CDR3 protein: CASRSGTGDFF. The CDR3 DNA follows: TGTGCCAGCAGGTCCGGGACAGGGGACTTCTTT. This rearrangement joins TRBV12-3 or TRBV12-4 to TRBJ1-1; 10 bases fit TRBD1. The CDR3 covers 11 residues. V lost 6 bases and J lost 14; bases outside the gene matches: 6.

The chain is built from TRBV6-5 and TRBJ2-7; the match to TRBD1 covers 8 bases. This CDR3 is 14 amino acids long. From germline, CDR1 is MNHEY and CDR2 SVGAGI. With 6 bases clipped from V and 4 bases from J, the junction kept 8 bases outside the gene matches. In DNA form, the CDR3 reads TGTGCCAGCAGAAGAGGACAGGGAGCATACGAGCAGTACTTC. Translation gives CASRRGQGAYEQYF.

The chain recombines TRBV24-1 with TRBJ1-1; 8 nucleotides line up with TRBD1. With 3 bases clipped from V and 9 bases from J, the junction kept 8 bases outside the gene matches. Per the germline V gene, CDR1 is KGHDR and CDR2 is SFDVKD. The CDR3 extends over 14 amino acids. The CDR3 loop is CATSDPGTGKKAFF. In nucleotides, the CDR3 is TGTGCCACCAGTGATCCCGGGACAGGAAAAAAAGCTTTCTTT.

The chain links TRBV19 to TRBJ1-2; D might be TRBD1 (6 bases). This CDR3 spans 18 amino acids. The ends were cut back, 7 bases at V and 2 bases at J, with 26 bases in the middle. From germline, CDR1 is LNHDA and CDR2 SQIVND (reference sequence). The CDR3 sequence is CASKGRGLEVWKNYGYTF. DNA for the CDR3: TGTGCCAGTAAAGGGCGGGGGCTTGAGGTTTGGAAGAACTATGGCTACACCTTC.

This chain connects TRBV10-1 to TRBJ1-1; no clear D. Deletions cut 7 bases from V and 0 bases from J, with 9 bases between. The CDR3 runs to 13 residues. Looked up from germline, CDR1 is WNHNN and CDR2 is SYGVQD (reference sequence). The chain's CDR3 is CASTKTLNTEAFF. In nucleotides, the CDR3 is TGCGCCAGCACCAAGACTCTGAACACTGAAGCTTTCTTT.

The gene calls are TRBV21-1 and TRBJ2-2; TRBD1 reflects the table's D call only, with no check against the DNA. TRBV21-1 is listed as a pseudogene. This CDR3 spans 16 amino acids. The CDR3 reads CASSQSPGILPGELFF. The CDR3 nucleotides are TGTGCCAGCAGCCAAAGCCCAGGGATTTTACCCGGGGAGCTGTTTTTT.

This chain uses TRBV2 with TRBJ1-4, with TRBD1 as a possible D gene (6 bases). This CDR3 region has 14 residues. With 1 base removed from V and 8 bases from J, the gap between germline ends came to 11 bases. CDR1 SNHLY and CDR2 FYNNEI come from the germline V gene. CDR3 in DNA: TGTGCCAGCAGTGAAGGGACAGTGGGGGAAAAACTGTTTTTT. The encoded protein is CASSEGTVGEKLFF.

This clone has only one observation. This sequence joins TRBV27 and TRBJ1-4; D call uncertain. This CDR3 region has 12 residues. CDR1 and CDR2 from the germline V gene are MNHEY and SMNVEV (reference sequence). V lost 5 bases, J lost 7 bases, and 8 bases lay in between. The CDR3 sequence: CASSPLGEKLFF. The DNA for the CDR3 is TGTGCCAGCAGTCCCCTAGGTGAAAAACTGTTTTTT. The full variable domain, in which reference TRBV27 and TRBJ1-4 provide the parts outside the CDR3, is EAQVTQNPRYLITVTGKKLTVTCSQNMNHEYMSWYRQDPGLGLRQIYYSMNVEVTDKGDVPEGYKVSRKEKRNFPLILESPSPNQTSLYFCASSPLGEKLFFGSGTQLSVL.

The CDR3 here is CATSDLREGRANYGYTF. DNA for the CDR3: TGTGCCACCAGTGATTTGAGGGAGGGCCGAGCTAACTATGGCTACACCTTC. J is TRBJ1-2 and V is TRBV24-1; D unresolved. This CDR3 is 17 amino acids long. Looked up from germline, CDR1 is KGHDR and CDR2 is SFDVKD. Trimming cost V 0 bases and J 0 bases, with 13 bases left between them.